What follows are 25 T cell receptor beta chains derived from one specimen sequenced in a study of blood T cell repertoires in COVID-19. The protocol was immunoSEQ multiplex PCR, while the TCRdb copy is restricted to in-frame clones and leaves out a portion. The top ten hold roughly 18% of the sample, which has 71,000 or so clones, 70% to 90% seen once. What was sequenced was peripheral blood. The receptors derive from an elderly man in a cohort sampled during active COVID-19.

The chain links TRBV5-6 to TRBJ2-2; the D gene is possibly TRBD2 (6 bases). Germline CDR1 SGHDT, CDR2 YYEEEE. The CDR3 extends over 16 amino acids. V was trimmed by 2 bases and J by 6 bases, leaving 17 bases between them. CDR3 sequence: CASSLRGGRRAGELFF. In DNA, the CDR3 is TGTGCCAGCAGCTTACGAGGCGGACGGAGGGCCGGGGAGCTGTTTTTT.

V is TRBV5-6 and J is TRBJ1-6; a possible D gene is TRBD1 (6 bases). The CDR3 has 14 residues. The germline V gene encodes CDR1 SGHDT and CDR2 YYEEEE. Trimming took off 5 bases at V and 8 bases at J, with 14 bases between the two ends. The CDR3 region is CASRETGFYSPLHF. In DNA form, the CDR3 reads TGTGCCAGCAGGGAAACAGGGTTCTATTCACCCCTCCACTTT.

CDR3 DNA sequence: TGTGCCAGCAGTGAGAACAGGGGGGTTCGATATGGCTACACCTTC. This codes for CASSENRGVRYGYTF. The V and J genes are TRBV28 and TRBJ1-2; 8 bases agree with TRBD1. From germline, CDR1 is MDHEN and CDR2 SYDVKM. Trimming removed 5 bases from V and 5 bases from J; junction bases left unmatched: 10. The CDR3 length is 15 residues.

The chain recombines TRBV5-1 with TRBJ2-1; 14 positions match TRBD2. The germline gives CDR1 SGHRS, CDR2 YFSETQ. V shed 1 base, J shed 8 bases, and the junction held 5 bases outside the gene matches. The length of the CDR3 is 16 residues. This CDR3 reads CASSLPTSGGAHEQFF. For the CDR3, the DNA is TGCGCCAGCAGCTTGCCGACTAGCGGGGGGGCACATGAGCAGTTCTTC.

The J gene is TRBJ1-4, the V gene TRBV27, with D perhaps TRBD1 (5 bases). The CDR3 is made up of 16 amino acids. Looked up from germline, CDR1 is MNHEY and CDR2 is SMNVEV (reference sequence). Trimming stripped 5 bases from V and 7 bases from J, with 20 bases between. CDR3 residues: CASSPSPAGRREKLFF. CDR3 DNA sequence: TGTGCCAGCAGTCCCTCCCCTGCGGGGCGGCGTGAAAAACTGTTTTTT.

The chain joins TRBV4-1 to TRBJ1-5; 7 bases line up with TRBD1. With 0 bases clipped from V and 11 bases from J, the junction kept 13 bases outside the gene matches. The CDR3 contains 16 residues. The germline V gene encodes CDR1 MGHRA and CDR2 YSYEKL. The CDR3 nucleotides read TGCGCCAGCAGCCAAGATCCCAGGAGGGGGCCCGGATCCCAGCATTTT. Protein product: CASSQDPRRGPGSQHF.

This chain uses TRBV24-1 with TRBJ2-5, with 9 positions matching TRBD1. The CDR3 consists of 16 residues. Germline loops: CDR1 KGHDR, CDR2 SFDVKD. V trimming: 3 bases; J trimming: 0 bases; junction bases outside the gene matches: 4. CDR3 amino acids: CATSDAGTGNQETQYF. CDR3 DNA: TGTGCCACCAGTGATGCCGGGACAGGGAACCAAGAGACCCAGTACTTC.

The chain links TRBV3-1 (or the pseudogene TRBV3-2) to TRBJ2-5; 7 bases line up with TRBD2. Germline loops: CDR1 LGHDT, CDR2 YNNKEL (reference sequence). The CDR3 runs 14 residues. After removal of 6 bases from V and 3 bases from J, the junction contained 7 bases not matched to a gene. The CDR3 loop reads CASRLALREETQYF. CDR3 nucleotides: TGTGCCAGCAGACTAGCGCTGAGGGAAGAGACCCAGTACTTC.

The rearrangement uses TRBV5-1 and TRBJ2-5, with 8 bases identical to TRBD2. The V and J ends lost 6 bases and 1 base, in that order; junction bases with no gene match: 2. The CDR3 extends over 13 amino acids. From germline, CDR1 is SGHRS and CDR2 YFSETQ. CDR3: CASTRGGQETQYF. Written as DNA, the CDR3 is TGCGCCAGCACCCGGGGGGGCCAAGAGACCCAGTACTTC.

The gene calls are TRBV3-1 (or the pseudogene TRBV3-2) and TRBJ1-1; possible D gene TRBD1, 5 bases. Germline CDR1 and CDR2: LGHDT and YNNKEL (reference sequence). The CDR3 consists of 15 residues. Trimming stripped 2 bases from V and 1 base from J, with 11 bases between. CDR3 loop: CASSQQGSPNTEAFF. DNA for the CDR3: TGTGCCAGCAGCCAACAGGGTTCACCGAACACTGAAGCTTTCTTT.

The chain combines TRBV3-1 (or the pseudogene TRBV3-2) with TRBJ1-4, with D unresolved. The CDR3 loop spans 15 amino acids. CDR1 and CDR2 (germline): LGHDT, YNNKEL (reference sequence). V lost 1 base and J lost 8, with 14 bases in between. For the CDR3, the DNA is TGTGCCAGCAGCCAAGGAGGGAGGTACGCGGAAAAACTGTTTTTT. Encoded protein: CASSQGGRYAEKLFF.

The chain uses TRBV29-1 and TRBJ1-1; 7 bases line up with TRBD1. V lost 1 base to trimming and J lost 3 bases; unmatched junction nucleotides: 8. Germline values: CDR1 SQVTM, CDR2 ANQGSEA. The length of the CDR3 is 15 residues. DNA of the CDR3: TGCAGCGTTGAAGGTAGTATGGACAGGTACACTGAAGCTTTCTTT. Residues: CSVEGSMDRYTEAFF. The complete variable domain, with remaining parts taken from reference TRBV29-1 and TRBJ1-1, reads SAVISQKPSRDICQRGTSLTIQCQVDSQVTMMFWYRQQPGQSLTLIATANQGSEATYESGFVIDKFPISRPNLTFSTLTVSNMSPEDSSIYLCSVEGSMDRYTEAFFGQGTRLTVV.

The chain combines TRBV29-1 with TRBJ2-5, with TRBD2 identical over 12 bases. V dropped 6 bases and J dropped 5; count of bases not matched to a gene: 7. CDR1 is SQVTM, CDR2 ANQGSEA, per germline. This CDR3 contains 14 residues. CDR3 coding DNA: TGCAGCGTCCAGACTAGCGGGGGTGTGGAGACCCAGTACTTC. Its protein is CSVQTSGGVETQYF.

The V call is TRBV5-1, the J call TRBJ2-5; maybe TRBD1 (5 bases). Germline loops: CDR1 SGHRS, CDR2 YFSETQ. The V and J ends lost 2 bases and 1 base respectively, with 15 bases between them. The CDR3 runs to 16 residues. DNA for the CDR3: TGCGCCAGCAGCTTACCGACGACAGATCCCCAAGAGACCCAGTACTTC. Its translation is CASSLPTTDPQETQYF.

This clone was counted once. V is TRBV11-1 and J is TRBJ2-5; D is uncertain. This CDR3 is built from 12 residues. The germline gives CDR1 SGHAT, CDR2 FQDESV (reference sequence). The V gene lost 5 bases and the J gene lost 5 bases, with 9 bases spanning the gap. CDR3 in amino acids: CASSPGYETQYF. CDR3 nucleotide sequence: TGTGCCAGCAGCCCCGGGTATGAGACCCAGTACTTC.

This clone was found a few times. CDR3 amino acids: CASSQDNRGWGTEAFF. CDR3 nucleotides: TGTGCCAGCAGCCAAGACAACCGGGGGTGGGGGACTGAAGCTTTCTTT. V and J are TRBV4-2 and TRBJ1-1, with D possibly TRBD1 on 5 matching bases. CDR3 length equals 16 residues. Germline V gene data show CDR1 as LGHNA and CDR2 as YNFKEQ. The V gene lost 0 bases and the J gene lost 5 bases, with 16 bases spanning the gap.

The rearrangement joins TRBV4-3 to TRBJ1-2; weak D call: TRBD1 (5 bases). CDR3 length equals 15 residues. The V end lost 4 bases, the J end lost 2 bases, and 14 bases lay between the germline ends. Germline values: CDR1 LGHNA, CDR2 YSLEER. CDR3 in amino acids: CASSRTVQENYGYTF. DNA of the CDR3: TGCGCCAGCAGCCGGACGGTACAGGAAAACTATGGCTACACCTTC.

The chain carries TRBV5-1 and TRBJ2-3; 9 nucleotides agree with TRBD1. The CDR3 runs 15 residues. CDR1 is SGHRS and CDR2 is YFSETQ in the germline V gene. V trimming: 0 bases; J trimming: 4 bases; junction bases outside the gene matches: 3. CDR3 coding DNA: TGCGCCAGCAGCTTGGGCACAGGGGGCGCAGATACGCAGTATTTT. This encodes CASSLGTGGADTQYF.

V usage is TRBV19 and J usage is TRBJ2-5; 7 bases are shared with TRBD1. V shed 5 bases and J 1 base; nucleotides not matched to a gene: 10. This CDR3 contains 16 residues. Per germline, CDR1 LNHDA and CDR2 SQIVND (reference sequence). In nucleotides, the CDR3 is TGTGCCAGTAGTTCTAACAACCGGGACAGCCAAGAGACCCAGTACTTC. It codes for CASSSNNRDSQETQYF.

The CDR3, as DNA: TGTGCCACCAGTGATCGGACAACGAACGAATATGGCTACACCTTC. This translates into CATSDRTTNEYGYTF. The V call is TRBV24-1, the J call TRBJ1-2; possibly TRBD1 for D (5 bases). This CDR3 region has 15 residues. Looked up from germline, CDR1 is KGHDR and CDR2 is SFDVKD. The germline V and J ends were trimmed by 3 bases and 5 bases, with 15 bases remaining between them.

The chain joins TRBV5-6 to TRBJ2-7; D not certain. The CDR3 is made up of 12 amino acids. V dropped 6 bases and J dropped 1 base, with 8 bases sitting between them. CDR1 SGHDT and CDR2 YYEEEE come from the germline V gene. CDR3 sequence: CASTTDSYEQYF. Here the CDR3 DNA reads TGTGCCAGCACTACAGATTCCTACGAGCAGTACTTC.

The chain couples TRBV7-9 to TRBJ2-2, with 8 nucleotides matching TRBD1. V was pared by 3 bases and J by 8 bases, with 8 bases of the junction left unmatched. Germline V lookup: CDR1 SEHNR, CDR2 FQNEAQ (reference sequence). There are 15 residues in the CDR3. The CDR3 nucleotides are TGTGCCAGCAGCTTTTCGGCAGGGGGCATTGGGGAGCTGTTTTTT. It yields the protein CASSFSAGGIGELFF. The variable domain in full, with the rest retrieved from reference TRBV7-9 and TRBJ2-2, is DTGVSQNPRHKITKRGQNVTFRCDPISEHNRLYWYRQTLGQGPEFLTYFQNEAQLEKSRLLSDRFSAERPKGSFSTLEIQRTEQGDSAMYLCASSFSAGGIGELFFGEGSRLTVL.

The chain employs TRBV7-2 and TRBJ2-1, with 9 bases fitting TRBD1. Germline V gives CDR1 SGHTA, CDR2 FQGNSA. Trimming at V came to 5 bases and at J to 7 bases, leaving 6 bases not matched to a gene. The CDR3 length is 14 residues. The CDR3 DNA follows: TGTGCCAGCAGCGTCACAGGGGGCCCGAATGAGCAGTTCTTC. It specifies CASSVTGGPNEQFF. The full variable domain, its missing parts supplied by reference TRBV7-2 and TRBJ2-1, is GAGVSQSPSNKVTEKGKDVELRCDPISGHTALYWYRQSLGQGLEFLIYFQGNSAPDKSGLPSDRFSAERTGGSVSTLTIQRTQQEDSAVYLCASSVTGGPNEQFFGPGTRLTVL.

In DNA form, the CDR3 reads TGTGCCAGCTCTGGCGGGGGGGCGGACAGGGAGCAGTTCTTC. It is translated as CASSGGGADREQFF. The chain is built from TRBV7-8 and TRBJ2-1; TRBD2 matches at 9 bases. Germline-derived CDR1 and CDR2 are SGHVS and FQNEAQ. V lost 8 bases and J lost 10; bases outside the gene matches: 12. There are 14 residues in the CDR3.

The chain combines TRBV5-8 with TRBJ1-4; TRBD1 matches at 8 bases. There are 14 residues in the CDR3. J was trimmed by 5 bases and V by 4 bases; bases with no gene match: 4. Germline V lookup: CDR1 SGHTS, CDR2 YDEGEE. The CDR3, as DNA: TGTGCCAGCAGCCCTCGGACAGGGAATGAAAAACTGTTTTTT. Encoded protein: CASSPRTGNEKLFF.